This TCR beta chain originates from a study of siplizumab effects on memory and regulatory T cells. Study-level points and caveats: Sequences below about 10^-5 frequency were poorly captured, and few alloreactive clones mapped to unstimulated subsets. Memory cells seemed less diverse than naive T cells, which seemed major alloresponse contributors.

Method: immunoSEQ multiplex PCR; TCRdb's copy keeps in-frame clones and lacks some. The data contain 45,000 to 60,000 clones, roughly 87% of them singletons. Concerning this clone itself: Antigen: not known.

The material sequenced was naive CD8+ T cells sorted from blood. The TCR sequence derives from a human donor in good health.

The DNA of the CDR3 is TGCGCCAGCAGCCAAGCCAGACAGGTTGTGAACACTGAAGCTTTCTTT. Its translation: CASSQARQVVNTEAFF. The chain combines TRBV4-1 with TRBJ1-1, with D possibly matching TRBD1 (6 bases). Between the trimmed V and J ends, which lost 1 base and 0 bases, there was a span of 12 bases. Germline CDR1 is MGHRA and CDR2 is YSYEKL. The CDR3 runs 16 residues.